This T cell receptor (beta chain) came from a study of shared clonotypes between healthy human individuals. Here immunoSEQ multiplex PCR was the method, and the copy in TCRdb shows in-frame clones only, minus some. The data show about 520,000 clones, approximately 84% seen once. Only Caucasian adults living in Nashville, Tennessee served as donors. As to this clone: A read error may produce the germline difference seen at one junction end.

Germline CDR1 is SGDLS and CDR2 is YYNGEE. The CDR3 runs 14 residues. The chain is built from TRBV9 and TRBJ2-7; 10 bases agree with TRBD2. The TCR comes from a middle-aged woman in good health. Some clones in this sample may be carry-over from other donors' samples. Sequencing used PBMCs. This chain's CDR3 is CASSPRTSGYGQYF. CDR3 in DNA: TGTGCCAGCAGCCCGCGGACTAGCGGCTACGGGCAGTACTTC.